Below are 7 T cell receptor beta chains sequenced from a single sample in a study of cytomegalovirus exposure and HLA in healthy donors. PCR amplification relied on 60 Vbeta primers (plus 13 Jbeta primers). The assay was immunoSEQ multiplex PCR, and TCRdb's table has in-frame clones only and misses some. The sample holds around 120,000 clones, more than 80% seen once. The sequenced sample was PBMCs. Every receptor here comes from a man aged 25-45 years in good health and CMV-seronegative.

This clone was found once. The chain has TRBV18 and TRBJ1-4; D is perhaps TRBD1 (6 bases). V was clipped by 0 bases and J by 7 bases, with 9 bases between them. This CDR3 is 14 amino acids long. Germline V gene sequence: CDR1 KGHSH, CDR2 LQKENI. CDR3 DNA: TGTGCCAGCTCACCACCGGACAGCTCTGAAAAACTGTTTTTT. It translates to CASSPPDSSEKLFF.

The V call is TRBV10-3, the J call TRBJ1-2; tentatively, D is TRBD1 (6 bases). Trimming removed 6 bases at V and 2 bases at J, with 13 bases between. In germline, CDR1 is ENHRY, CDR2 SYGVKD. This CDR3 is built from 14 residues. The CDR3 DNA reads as TGTGCCATCAGGGCAGACAGGAGAAACTATGGCTACACCTTC. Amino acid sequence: CAIRADRRNYGYTF.

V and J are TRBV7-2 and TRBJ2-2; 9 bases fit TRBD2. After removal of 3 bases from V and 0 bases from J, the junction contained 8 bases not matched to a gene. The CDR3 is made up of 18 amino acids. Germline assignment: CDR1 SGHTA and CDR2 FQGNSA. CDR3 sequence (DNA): TGTGCCAGCAGCTTCGGGACTAGCCAATTCGCGAACACCGGGGAGCTGTTTTTT. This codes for CASSFGTSQFANTGELFF.

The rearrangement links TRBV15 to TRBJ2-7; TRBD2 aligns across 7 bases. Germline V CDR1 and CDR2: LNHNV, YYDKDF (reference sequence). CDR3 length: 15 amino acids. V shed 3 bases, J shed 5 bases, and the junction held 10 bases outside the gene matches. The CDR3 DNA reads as TGTGCCACCAGCAGTCGAAGACTAGCTAACCACGAGCAGTACTTC. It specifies CATSSRRLANHEQYF.

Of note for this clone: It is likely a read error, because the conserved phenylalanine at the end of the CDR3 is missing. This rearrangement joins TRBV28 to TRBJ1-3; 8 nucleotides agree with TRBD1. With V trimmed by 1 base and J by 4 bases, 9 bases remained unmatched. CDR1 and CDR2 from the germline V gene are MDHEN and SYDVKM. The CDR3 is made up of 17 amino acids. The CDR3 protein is CASSLSLGQGTGNTIYL. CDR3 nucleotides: TGTGCCAGCAGTTTATCCCTCGGACAGGGTACCGGAAACACCATATATCTT.

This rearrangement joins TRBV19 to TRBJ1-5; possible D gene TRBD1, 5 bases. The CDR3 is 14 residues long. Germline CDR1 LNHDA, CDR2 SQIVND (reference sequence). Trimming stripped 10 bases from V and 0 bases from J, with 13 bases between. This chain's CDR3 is CATGGPYSNQPQHF. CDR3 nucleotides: TGTGCCACCGGGGGACCGTATAGCAATCAGCCCCAGCATTTT.

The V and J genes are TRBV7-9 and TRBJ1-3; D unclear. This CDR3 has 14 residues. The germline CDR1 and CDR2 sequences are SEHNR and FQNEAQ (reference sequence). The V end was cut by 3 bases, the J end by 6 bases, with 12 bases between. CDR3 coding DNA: TGTGCCAGCAGCTTCTATTTTCGCGAAAACACCATATATTTT. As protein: CASSFYFRENTIYF.